Listed below are T cell receptor beta chains from one sample, sequenced in a study of T cell responses to AZD1222 COVID-19 vaccine. TCRdb keeps only in-frame clones here, not all; method: immunoSEQ multiplex PCR. The sample contains about 120,000 clones, almost 95% of which appear only once. The sequences come from peripheral blood, collected 28 days after the second AZD1222 dose. All receptors come from an adult who received the AZD1222 COVID-19 vaccine. CDR3s include the opening cysteine and the closing phenylalanine or tryptophan. The order of the fields is clone size, V gene, D gene, J gene, CDR3 DNA, CDR3 protein. A D gene is named only where the DNA matches it firmly. Not all rows give a size; the values are once, few, many and, for expanded clones, a class.

-	TRBV29-1	-	TRBJ2-5	TGCAGCGTTGACAAGGGAAGGGAGACCCAGTACTTC	CSVDKGRETQYF
-	TRBV6-6	-	TRBJ1-2	TGTGCCAGCAGTTACCTAGGGAACCAGATGGGCTACACCTTC	CASSYLGNQMGYTF
once	TRBV18	-	TRBJ1-6	TGTGCCAGCTCACCGGGGCAGGAAAATTCACCCCTCCACTTT	CASSPGQENSPLHF
-	TRBV4-2	TRBD2	TRBJ2-2	TGTGCCAGCAGCCAAGAAGGGGGTACTAGCGGGATTAACACCGGGGAGCTGTTTTTT	CASSQEGGTSGINTGELFF
-	TRBV7-9	-	TRBJ1-1	TGTGCCAGCAGCTTACCGACAGAAAACACTGAAGCTTTCTTT	CASSLPTENTEAFF
-	TRBV19	-	TRBJ2-1	TGTGCCAGTAGAGGCAGGGGGGGGGTTGAGCAGTTCTTC	CASRGRGGVEQFF
-	TRBV15	-	TRBJ1-5	TGTGCCACCAGTCAGAATAGCAATCAGCCCCAGCATTTT	CATSQNSNQPQHF
-	TRBV7-2	TRBD2	TRBJ2-3	TGTGCCAGCAGCCCCGGGACTACCAATCCAGATACGCAGTATTTT	CASSPGTTNPDTQYF
once	TRBV7-9	-	TRBJ2-2	TGTGCCAGCAGCTTAGATTTGATCGGGGAGCTGTTTTTT	CASSLDLIGELFF
-	TRBV28	-	TRBJ1-1	TGTGCCAGCACCCCCGGGGGGTTTAACACTGAAGCTTTCTTT	CASTPGGFNTEAFF
-	TRBV5-1	-	TRBJ2-7	TGCGCCAGCAGCTTGGCCCACGAGCAGTACTTC	CASSLAHEQYF
-	TRBV7-9	-	TRBJ1-4	TGTGCCAGCAGCGGGGAGACCGCTGAAAAACTGTTTTTT	CASSGETAEKLFF
-	TRBV28	-	TRBJ1-2	TGTGCCAGCAGTTTAACGGCCACAGCAAACTATGGCTACACCTTC	CASSLTATANYGYTF
-	TRBV5-8	TRBD1	TRBJ1-5	TGTGCCAGCAGCCCGAGGAAGGGGGCCAGGCAGCCCCAGCATTTT	CASSPRKGARQPQHF
-	TRBV7-8	-	TRBJ1-1	TGTGCCAGCAGCTCCCTTGGGGCCACTAGGGCTTTCTTT	CASSSLGATRAFF
-	TRBV19	TRBD2	TRBJ2-1	TGTGCCAGTAGTATAGCTAGCGGGAGCTCCTACAATGAGCAGTTCTTC	CASSIASGSSYNEQFF
-	TRBV10-2	-	TRBJ1-3	TGCGCCAGCAGTGAAAGCTCTGGAAACACCATATATTTT	CASSESSGNTIYF
few	TRBV20-1	-	TRBJ1-1	TGCAGTGCTAGAGATGACACTGAAGCTTTCTTT	CSARDDTEAFF
-	TRBV14	-	TRBJ2-7	TGTGCCAGCAGCCGAGGGACCGCCTACGAGCAGTACTTC	CASSRGTAYEQYF
-	TRBV28	TRBD1	TRBJ2-7	TGTGCCAGCAGTTTGGGACAGGCAACCTACGAGCAGTACTTC	CASSLGQATYEQYF
-	TRBV15	-	TRBJ1-5	TGTGCCACCAGCAGAGATTTGGGAGGAGCACCCCAGCATTTT	CATSRDLGGAPQHF
-	TRBV27	TRBD2	TRBJ2-7	TGTGCCAGCAGTCCCAGCGGGAGGAACCCCTACGAGCAGTACTTC	CASSPSGRNPYEQYF
-	TRBV28	TRBD2	TRBJ2-1	TGTGCCAGCAGCAGCCTAGCGGGAATCCCCAATGAGCAGTTCTTC	CASSSLAGIPNEQFF